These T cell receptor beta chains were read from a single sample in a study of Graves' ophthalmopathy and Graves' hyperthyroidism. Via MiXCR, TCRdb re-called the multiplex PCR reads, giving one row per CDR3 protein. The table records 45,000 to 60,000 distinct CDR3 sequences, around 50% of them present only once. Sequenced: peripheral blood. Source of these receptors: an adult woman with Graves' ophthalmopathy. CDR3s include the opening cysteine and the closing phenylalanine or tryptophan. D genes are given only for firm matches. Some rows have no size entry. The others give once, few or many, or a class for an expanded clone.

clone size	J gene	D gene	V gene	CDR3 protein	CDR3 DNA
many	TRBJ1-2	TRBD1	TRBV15	CATSRQGADGYTF	TGTGCCACCAGTAGACAGGGGGCGGATGGCTACACCTTC
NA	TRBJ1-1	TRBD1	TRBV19	CVSRRTGAGNTEAFF	TGTGTCAGTAGGCGGACAGGGGCGGGAAACACTGAAGCTTTCTTT
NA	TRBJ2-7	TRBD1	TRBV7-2	CASSSRGDRENYEQYF	TGTGCCAGCAGCTCCAGGGGGGACAGGGAAAATTACGAGCAGTACTTC
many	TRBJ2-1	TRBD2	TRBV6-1	CASSGYGSGKVDEQFF	TGTGCCAGCAGTGGCTATGGTAGCGGGAAAGTAGATGAGCAGTTCTTC
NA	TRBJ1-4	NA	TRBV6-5	CASAKQAETEKLFF	TGTGCCAGCGCTAAACAGGCAGAGACTGAAAAACTGTTTTTT
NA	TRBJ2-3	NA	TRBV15	CATSRDRLDTQYF	TGTGCCACCAGCAGAGACCGATTAGATACGCAGTATTTT
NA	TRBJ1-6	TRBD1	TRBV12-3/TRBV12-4	CASSRDRASYNSPLHF	TGTGCCAGCAGTCGAGACAGGGCCTCCTATAATTCACCCCTCCACTTT
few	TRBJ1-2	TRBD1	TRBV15	CATSRGGQGSKQYTF	TGTGCCACCAGCAGAGGAGGACAGGGCAGTAAGCAGTACACCTTC
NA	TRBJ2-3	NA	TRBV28	CASSFPQGGYEVPDTQYF	TGTGCCAGCAGTTTTCCCCAAGGGGGATATGAAGTTCCAGATACGCAGTATTTT
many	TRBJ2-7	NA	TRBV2	CASSEIRRVGQGIYEQYF	TGTGCCAGCAGTGAAATCCGTCGGGTTGGCCAGGGAATCTACGAGCAGTACTTC
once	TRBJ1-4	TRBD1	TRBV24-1	CATSDRPGQHSNEKLFF	TGTGCCACCAGTGATCGTCCGGGACAGCATTCGAATGAAAAACTGTTTTTT
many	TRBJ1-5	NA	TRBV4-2	CATKMTETSNQPQHF	TGTGCCACGAAAATGACTGAGACTAGCAATCAGCCCCAGCATTTT
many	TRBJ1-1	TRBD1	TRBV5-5	CASSSSIGTGGNTEAFF	TGTGCCAGCAGCTCATCGATCGGGACAGGGGGTAACACTGAAGCTTTCTTT
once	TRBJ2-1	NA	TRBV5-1	CASGRATLNKQLF	TGCGCCAGCGGCCGGGCCACCCTCAATAAGCAGCTCTTC
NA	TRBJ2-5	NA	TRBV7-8	CASSFGLSLAGTQETQYF	TGTGCCAGCAGCTTCGGTCTTTCGTTGGCGGGGACTCAAGAGACCCAGTACTTC
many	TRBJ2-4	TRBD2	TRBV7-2	CASRQDRLAWNF	TGTGCCAGCAGGCAAGACCGACTAGCCTGGAACTTC
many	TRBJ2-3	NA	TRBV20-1	CSARDRTDTQYF	TGCAGTGCTAGAGATCGAACAGATACGCAGTATTTT
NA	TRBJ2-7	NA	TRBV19	CASSIGAGAAGEQYF	TGTGCCAGTAGTATAGGGGCGGGGGCGGCCGGGGAGCAGTACTTC
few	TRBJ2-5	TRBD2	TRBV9	CASSRGTSGSQEAQYF	TGTGCCAGCAGCCGAGGGACTAGCGGTTCACAAGAGGCCCAGTACTTC
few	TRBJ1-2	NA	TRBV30	CAWSPRPDSNGYTF	TGTGCCTGGAGTCCCCGACCGGACAGCAATGGCTACACCTTC
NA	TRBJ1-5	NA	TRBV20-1	CSALGPGGKGNQPQHF	TGCAGTGCTCTAGGACCCGGGGGGAAAGGCAATCAGCCCCAGCATTTT
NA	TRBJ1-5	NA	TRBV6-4	CASSDSAGSYEHF	TGTGCCAGCAGTGACTCAGCGGGCTCCTACGAGCATTTT
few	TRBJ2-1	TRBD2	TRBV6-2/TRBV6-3	CASSYISGLAGGPSGNEQFF	TGTGCCAGCAGTTACATCTCGGGACTAGCGGGAGGGCCCTCGGGCAATGAGCAGTTCTTC
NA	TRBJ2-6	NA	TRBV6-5	CASSSRANVLTF	TGTGCCAGCAGTTCACGGGCCAACGTCCTGACTTTC
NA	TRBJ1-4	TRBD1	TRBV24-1	CATSDFGTEGEKLFF	TGTGCCACCAGTGATTTCGGGACAGAAGGTGAAAAACTGTTTTTT
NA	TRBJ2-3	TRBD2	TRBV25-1	CASSPGTIGTDTQYF	TGTGCCAGCAGCCCCGGGACTATAGGCACAGATACGCAGTATTTT
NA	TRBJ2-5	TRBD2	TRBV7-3	CASSPGLAGAGETQYF	TGTGCCAGCAGCCCCGGACTAGCGGGAGCGGGAGAGACCCAGTACTTC
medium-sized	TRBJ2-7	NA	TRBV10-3	CAISVRGGGRDHEQYF	TGTGCCATCAGTGTGAGGGGCGGAGGGCGTGACCACGAGCAGTACTTC
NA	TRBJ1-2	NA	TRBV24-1	CATSERTVIDGYTF	TGTGCCACCAGTGAACGGACGGTGATAGATGGCTACACCTTC
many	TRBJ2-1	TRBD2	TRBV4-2	CASSQGGTSGYSYNEQFF	TGTGCCAGCAGCCAAGGAGGGACTAGCGGTTATTCCTACAATGAGCAGTTCTTC
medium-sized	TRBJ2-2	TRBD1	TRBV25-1	CASTPDRGHTGELFF	TGTGCCAGCACCCCTGACAGGGGACACACCGGGGAGCTGTTTTTT
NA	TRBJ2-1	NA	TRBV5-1	CACSLAWQGGYEQFF	TGCGCCTGCAGCTTGGCCTGGCAGGGGGGCTACGAGCAGTTCTTC
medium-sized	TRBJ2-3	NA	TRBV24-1	CATSDTGRGTTDTQYF	TGTGCCACCAGTGATACTGGTAGGGGGACAACAGATACGCAGTATTTT
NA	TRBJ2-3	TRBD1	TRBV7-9	CASSSRTGVDNEQYF	TGTGCCAGCAGCTCCAGGACAGGGGTCGACAATGAGCAGTATTTT
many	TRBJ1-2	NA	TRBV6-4	CASSEEAGANYGYTF	TGTGCCAGCAGTGAAGAGGCAGGAGCTAACTATGGCTACACCTTC
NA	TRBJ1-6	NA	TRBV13	CASSREGSSSPLHF	TGCGCCAGCAGCCGTGAAGGTTCCAGTTCACCCCTCCACTTT